This T cell receptor (beta chain) is from a study of blood T cell repertoires in COVID-19 (dated by TCRdb to 2020 to 2022). About the study as a whole: The collaborator samples originated in the United States, Italy and Spain and spanned the acute and convalescent phases of COVID-19. Samples were obtained from the ongoing ImmuneRACE study (first 160 participants) and from 1,254 subjects provided by 6 global collaborators. Where available, HLA class I and class II types were taken from metadata supplied by the sample provider and were not determined by assay-based typing. The repertoires were released in a freely available public database meant as a resource for research on the immune response to SARS-CoV-2. Nearly every sample came with metadata listing a de-identified subject ID, COVID-19 status, age in years and sex. The material from the prospective study consisted of cDNA or gDNA derived from T cells, B-cell-depleted T cells, or PBMCs. Subjects who had been exposed to COVID-19, were actively infected with it, or had recovered from it provided the deeply sampled blood TCRbeta repertoires that made up the dataset.

TCRbeta CDR3 regions were amplified from genomic DNA using the immunoSEQ Assay, a bias-controlled multiplex PCR. The paper's processing steps were these. The number of nucleated cells in each sample was estimated by amplification of reference gene primers within the assay. To quantify the absolute abundance of each unique TCRbeta CDR3 rearrangement, sequence reads were collapsed and filtered. For each sample, productive Simpson clonality was calculated as the square root of Simpson's diversity index across productive rearrangements. Drawn from immuneACCESS, this table holds only the in-frame rearrangements with V and J called that TCRdb kept. Clones are partly lost; checked studies trace under half to an unresolved V gene and leave the rest unexplained. That table is the source of V, J and clone size, and D and trimming were worked out from the DNA. The sample includes about 350,000 clones, with more than 75% observed a single time. The top ten constitute approximately 0.99% of the sample.

Remarks on this clone: Its antigen target is currently unknown. The sample holds no much larger clone one base away, and base qualities are not on file.

Based on the germline V gene, the CDR1 and CDR2 sequences are SNHLY and FYNNEI. Including cysteine and phenylalanine, the CDR3 has 15 amino acids. Solely the CDR3 DNA is kept, with 45 bases framed from the first base. Here V drops 5 bases and J drops 5 bases, and the junction holds 8 bases not matched to any gene. The research as a whole found: How much clinical and demographic metadata was included differed by source and by participant, and the metadata was provided uncurated.

Participants in the prospective study were aged roughly 18 to 89 years, lived in 24 United States geographic areas, and enrolled through a virtual design. To assign participants to cohorts, the prospective study relied on clinical history that participants themselves reported in a screening survey and a study questionnaire. For ImmuneRACE Cohort 3, a participant was defined as recovered based on two consecutive negative NP/OP PCR tests, clearance by a healthcare professional, or resolution of symptoms. In the prospective study, whole blood, serum and a nasopharyngeal or oropharyngeal swab were collected from each participant by mobile phlebotomists. Over a roughly 2-month period, participants in the prospective study had the option of providing additional blood draws and questionnaires. Before DNA extraction, blood samples from the prospective study were shipped at room temperature or frozen.

The chain links TRBV2 with TRBJ1-5; the junction holds 8 bases that match TRBD1. The sequencing input was PBMCs or T cells enriched from blood (not recorded which). This clonotype originated in a woman in her 30s who had recovered from COVID-19. The CDR3 protein sequence reads: CASSPDRGGDQPQHF. The DNA sequence reads TGTGCCAGCAGTCCCGACAGGGGAGGAGATCAGCCCCAGCATTTT.